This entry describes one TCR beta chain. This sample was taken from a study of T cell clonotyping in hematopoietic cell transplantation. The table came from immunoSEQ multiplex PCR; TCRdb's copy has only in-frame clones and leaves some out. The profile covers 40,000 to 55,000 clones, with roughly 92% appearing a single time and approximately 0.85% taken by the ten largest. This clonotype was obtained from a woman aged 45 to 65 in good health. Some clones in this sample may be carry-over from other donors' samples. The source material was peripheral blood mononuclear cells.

The CDR3 sequence is CASSRSYGANGPYGYTF. The CDR3 coding sequence is TGTGCCAGCAGCCGATCTTACGGCGCAAACGGGCCCTATGGCTACACCTTC. The chain recombines TRBV7-2 with TRBJ1-2; D remains unclear. The CDR3 covers 17 residues. The V gene lost 5 bases and the J gene lost 4 bases, with 23 bases spanning the gap. In germline, CDR1 is SGHTA, CDR2 FQGNSA.